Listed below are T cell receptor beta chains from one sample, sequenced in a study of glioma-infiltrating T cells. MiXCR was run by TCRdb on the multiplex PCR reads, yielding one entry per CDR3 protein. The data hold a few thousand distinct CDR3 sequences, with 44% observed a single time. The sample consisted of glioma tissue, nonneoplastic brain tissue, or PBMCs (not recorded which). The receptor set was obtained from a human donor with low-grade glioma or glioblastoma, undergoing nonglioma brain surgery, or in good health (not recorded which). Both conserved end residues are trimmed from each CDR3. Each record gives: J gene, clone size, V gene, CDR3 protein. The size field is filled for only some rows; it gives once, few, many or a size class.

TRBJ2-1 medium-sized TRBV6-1 ASRPGDSYNEQF
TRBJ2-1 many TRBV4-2 ASSQGVFEEEQF
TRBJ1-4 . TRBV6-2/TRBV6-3 ASSYGGYGEKLF
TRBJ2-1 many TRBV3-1 ASSRGGGEQF
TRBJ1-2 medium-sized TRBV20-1 SARDRVFNYGYT
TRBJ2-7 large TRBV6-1 ASIGQSDYEQY
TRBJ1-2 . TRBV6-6 ASSSRQAGYT
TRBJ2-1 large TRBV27 ASSLSNSRDSYNEQF
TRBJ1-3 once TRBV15 ATSPAGGNTIY
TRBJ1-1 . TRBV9 ASSVGPSTSEAF